This T cell receptor beta chain was observed in a study of blood T cell repertoires in COVID-19. There are 14 residues in the CDR3. Germline CDR1 reads SGHRS; CDR2 reads YFSETQ. Between the trimmed V and J ends, which lost 3 bases and 0 bases, there was a span of 9 bases. Sequenced by immunoSEQ multiplex PCR; TCRdb stores in-frame clones only, minus some. The data show 250,000 to 300,000 clones, 80% to 90% seen once. Only a few counts were recorded for this clone. The sample was PBMCs or T cells enriched from blood (not recorded which). The rearrangement uses TRBV5-1 and TRBJ1-1, with unresolved D. The TCR sequence derives from a woman between 45 and 60 years old who had been exposed to COVID-19. This CDR3 is CASSSAGVNTEAFF. CDR3 bases: TGCGCCAGCAGCTCAGCAGGTGTGAACACTGAAGCTTTCTTT.